Listed here are 29 T cell receptor beta chains from one sample, sequenced in a study of CD8+ T cells in alopecia areata. Treatment specified: oral pan-JAK inhibitor, 5-10 mg twice daily. Extracted RNA was reverse transcribed into cDNA, the sequencing template. Clones were read by immunoSEQ multiplex PCR, and TCRdb kept only the in-frame ones, dropping some. The sample includes 200,000 to 250,000 clones, under 70% of them seen just once. Sample: CD4+ T cells sorted from blood, taken at approximately week 45, from a patient treated with tofacitinib. Every receptor here comes from a human donor with alopecia areata.

The gene calls are TRBV30 and TRBJ2-7; possibly TRBD1 for D (6 bases). The V gene's germline CDR1 is GTSNPN and CDR2 SVGIG (reference sequence). CDR3 size: 14 residues. Trimming cost V 2 bases and J 7 bases, with 18 bases left between them. Here the CDR3 reads CAWSRQAQFGEQYF. The CDR3 coding sequence is TGTGCCTGGAGTCGACAGGCCCAGTTTGGGGAGCAGTACTTC.

The chain recombines TRBV29-1 with TRBJ1-1; D is undetermined. CDR1 and CDR2 (germline): SQVTM, ANQGSEA. V was pared by 1 base and J by 1 base, with 7 bases between. The CDR3 covers 13 residues. CDR3 nucleotides: TGCAGCGTTGAAGTTCACGGGAACACTGAAGCTTTCTTT. Translating gives CSVEVHGNTEAFF. The full variable domain, with the rest looked up from reference TRBV29-1 and TRBJ1-1, is SAVISQKPSRDICQRGTSLTIQCQVDSQVTMMFWYRQQPGQSLTLIATANQGSEATYESGFVIDKFPISRPNLTFSTLTVSNMSPEDSSIYLCSVEVHGNTEAFFGQGTRLTVV.

The gene calls are TRBV6-6 and TRBJ2-4; 9 bases map to TRBD1. Germline V gene lookup returns CDR1 MNHNY and CDR2 SVGAGI (reference sequence). The V gene end was trimmed by 6 bases and the J gene end by 6 bases; junction bases not matched to a gene: 6. This CDR3 has 14 amino acids. This chain's CDR3 is CASSPGTGPNIQYF. The CDR3 DNA is TGTGCCAGCAGCCCCGGGACAGGGCCAAACATTCAGTACTTC.

The chain couples TRBV18 to TRBJ1-1; D unclear. The length of the CDR3 is 14 residues. With 3 bases removed from V and 1 base from J, the gap between germline ends came to 9 bases. Per the germline V gene, CDR1 is KGHSH and CDR2 is LQKENI. CDR3 sequence (DNA): TGTGCCAGCTCACCCCGTCCCCCGAACACTGAAGCTTTCTTT. This translates into CASSPRPPNTEAFF.

V usage is TRBV5-1 and J usage is TRBJ2-3; D possibly corresponds to TRBD2 (6 bases). Germline lookup yields CDR1 SGHRS and CDR2 YFSETQ. The CDR3 runs to 12 residues. Trimming left V 5 bases short and J 4 bases short, with 8 bases between. The chain's CDR3 is CASSQRADTQYF. Written as DNA, the CDR3 is TGCGCCAGCAGTCAGCGGGCAGATACGCAGTATTTT.

Notes on this clone: Other DNA sequences within the sample encode an identical CDR3. This chain uses TRBV29-1 with TRBJ1-4; D gene uncertain. The V end lost 4 bases, the J end lost 5 bases, and 5 bases lay between the germline ends. Germline V gene lookup returns CDR1 SQVTM and CDR2 ANQGSEA. The length of the CDR3 is 11 residues. The CDR3 protein is CSVGQNEKLFF. CDR3 DNA sequence: TGCAGCGTTGGGCAAAATGAAAAACTGTTTTTT.

The rearrangement uses TRBV5-6 and TRBJ2-5, with 12 bases that match TRBD2. Germline CDR1 SGHDT, CDR2 YYEEEE. This CDR3 is built from 15 residues. After removal of 4 bases from V and 5 bases from J, the junction contained 6 bases not matched to a gene. For the CDR3, the DNA is TGTGCCAGCAGCCATCTGACTAGCGGGGGTGAGACCCAGTACTTC. Amino acid sequence: CASSHLTSGGETQYF.

Many counts were recorded for this clone. The gene calls are TRBV10-3 and TRBJ2-2; 8 bases map to TRBD2. Germline trimming cut 7 bases from V and 10 bases from J; bases unmatched to any gene: 17. Germline loops: CDR1 ENHRY, CDR2 SYGVKD. The CDR3 length is 16 residues. The CDR3 protein is CAITPGGRTGEEELFF. In DNA, the CDR3 is TGTGCCATCACCCCGGGGGGGCGCACAGGAGAGGAGGAGCTGTTTTTT.

This clone was counted between two and nine times. This chain uses TRBV7-2 with TRBJ2-2, with unresolved D. Germline assignment: CDR1 SGHTA and CDR2 FQGNSA. Between the trimmed V and J ends, which lost 1 base and 5 bases, there was a span of 11 bases. CDR3 length equals 15 residues. CDR3 region: CASSLVTGWTGELFF. CDR3 DNA: TGTGCCAGCAGCTTAGTAACGGGTTGGACCGGGGAGCTGTTTTTT. The full variable domain, completed using reference TRBV7-2 and TRBJ2-2, is GAGVSQSPSNKVTEKGKDVELRCDPISGHTALYWYRQSLGQGLEFLIYFQGNSAPDKSGLPSDRFSAERTGGSVSTLTIQRTQQEDSAVYLCASSLVTGWTGELFFGEGSRLTVL.

The chain couples TRBV11-2 to TRBJ1-2; 7 nucleotides line up with TRBD1. There are 14 residues in the CDR3. The trim removed 3 bases at V and 0 bases at J, leaving 1 base unmatched. Germline CDR1 reads SGHAT; CDR2 reads FQNNGV. In DNA form, the CDR3 reads TGTGCCAGCAGCTTTGGACAGGCTAACTATGGCTACACCTTC. Its translation: CASSFGQANYGYTF.

This clone was counted between two and nine times. The rearrangement links TRBV18 to TRBJ2-2; D not certain. Trimming pared 3 bases from V and 5 bases from J, leaving 10 bases between. CDR1 and CDR2 (germline): KGHSH, LQKENI. The CDR3 has 14 residues. DNA of the CDR3: TGTGCCAGCTCACCGCCGATCTTGACCGGGGAGCTGTTTTTT. Translation: CASSPPILTGELFF.

The chain employs TRBV4-3 and TRBJ2-2; 9 bases agree with TRBD2. Unmatched junction bases numbered 5, after V lost 0 bases and J lost 3 bases. This CDR3 is 17 amino acids long. Per germline, CDR1 LGHNA and CDR2 YSLEER. This CDR3 reads CASSQDGGGAHTGELFF. The DNA of the CDR3 is TGCGCCAGCAGCCAAGATGGCGGGGGGGCACACACCGGGGAGCTGTTTTTT.

A remark on this clone: Other DNA sequences in this sample translate to the same CDR3. The chain is built from TRBV29-1 and TRBJ1-2; D is uncertain. The V gene lost 3 bases and the J gene lost 6 bases, with 5 bases spanning the gap. This CDR3 has 10 amino acids. Germline CDR1 SQVTM, CDR2 ANQGSEA. The CDR3 DNA follows: TGCAGCGTTGACGGGGATGGCTACACCTTC. This codes for CSVDGDGYTF.

V gene TRBV6-5 combines with J gene TRBJ1-6, with D possibly matching TRBD1 (5 bases). The CDR3 has 13 amino acids. Trimming removed 5 bases from V and 10 bases from J, with 12 bases in between. Germline V CDR1 and CDR2: MNHEY, SVGAGI. DNA of the CDR3: TGTGCCAGCAGTACCTCAGGGATATCACCCCTCCACTTT. Translated, it gives CASSTSGISPLHF.

The chain is built from TRBV7-2 and TRBJ2-5; perhaps D is TRBD1 or TRBD2 (5 bases each). Germline loops: CDR1 SGHTA, CDR2 FQGNSA. V dropped 2 bases and J dropped 0 bases, with 7 bases sitting between them. The CDR3 is made up of 14 amino acids. The DNA for the CDR3 is TGTGCCAGCAGCTTAATGGGACACCAAGAGACCCAGTACTTC. This sequence encodes CASSLMGHQETQYF.

This clone has a handful of counts. V usage is TRBV29-1 and J usage is TRBJ2-5; D may be TRBD1 (6 bases). The V gene's germline CDR1 is SQVTM and CDR2 ANQGSEA. The V gene lost 7 bases and the J gene lost 5 bases, with 23 bases spanning the gap. This CDR3 is built from 15 residues. CDR3 residues: CSGARNRAPGETQYF. In DNA form, the CDR3 reads TGCAGCGGAGCAAGAAACAGGGCCCCTGGGGAGACCCAGTACTTC.

This chain connects TRBV6-4 to TRBJ2-3, with 11 bases matching TRBD2. This CDR3 region has 16 residues. Germline lookup yields CDR1 MRHNA and CDR2 SNTAGT. The J segment lost 2 bases and the V segment lost 3 bases, leaving 4 bases of the junction unmatched. This chain's CDR3 is CASSEGSGGATDTQYF. Here the CDR3 DNA reads TGTGCCAGCAGTGAAGGTAGCGGGGGGGCCACAGATACGCAGTATTTT.

This clone was counted only a few times. The V gene is TRBV7-2, the J gene TRBJ1-2; a possible D gene is TRBD1 (6 bases). Germline-derived CDR1 and CDR2 are SGHTA and FQGNSA. Trimming cost V 5 bases and J 1 base, with 14 bases left between them. The CDR3 loop spans 15 amino acids. In nucleotides, the CDR3 is TGTGCCAGCAGCCTCGGCCGGGGGCTTAACTATGGCTACACCTTC. Its protein product is CASSLGRGLNYGYTF.

The rearrangement joins TRBV19 to TRBJ2-3, with 8 bases aligning to TRBD1. CDR1 is LNHDA, CDR2 SQIVND, per germline (reference sequence). The trim removed 9 bases at V and 6 bases at J, leaving 5 bases unmatched. The CDR3 sequence is 12 residues long. The CDR3 loop is CARGQGSDTQYF. The CDR3 DNA sequence: TGTGCCAGAGGACAGGGATCCGATACGCAGTATTTT.

The V call is TRBV15, the J call TRBJ2-3; D remains unclear. Germline lookup yields CDR1 LNHNV and CDR2 YYDKDF (reference sequence). Deletions cut 0 bases from V and 2 bases from J, with 12 bases between. This CDR3 has 16 residues. The CDR3 region has the DNA TGTGCCACCAGCAGAGACAGGCAGGCGATCACAGATACGCAGTATTTT. Translated, it gives CATSRDRQAITDTQYF.

This clone showed up just a few times. The rearrangement uses TRBV29-1 and TRBJ1-5; 10 bases fit TRBD1. This CDR3 region has 14 residues. The germline CDR1 and CDR2 sequences are SQVTM and ANQGSEA. Unmatched junction bases numbered 5, after V lost 4 bases and J lost 5 bases. The CDR3 bases are TGCAGCGTTGGTCACGGGACAGGGGATCAGCCCCAGCATTTT. Its translation: CSVGHGTGDQPQHF.

The chain couples TRBV5-6 to TRBJ2-4; 7 bases align to TRBD1. The CDR3 sequence is 16 residues long. Looked up from germline, CDR1 is SGHDT and CDR2 is YYEEEE. Unmatched junction bases numbered 5, after V lost 0 bases and J lost 2 bases. This CDR3 reads CASSLDLDRPKNIQYF. CDR3 nucleotide sequence: TGTGCCAGCAGCTTGGATCTGGACAGGCCCAAAAACATTCAGTACTTC. Together with reference TRBV5-6 and TRBJ2-4, the CDR3 gives the full variable domain: DAGVTQSPTHLIKTRGQQVTLRCSPKSGHDTVSWYQQALGQGPQFIFQYYEEEERQRGNFPDRFSGHQFPNYSSELNVNALLLGDSALYLCASSLDLDRPKNIQYFGAGTRLSVL.

This chain links TRBV4-1 with TRBJ1-1; 11 bases line up with TRBD1. Germline V lookup: CDR1 MGHRA, CDR2 YSYEKL. The CDR3 is made up of 19 amino acids. The trim removed 5 bases at V and 0 bases at J, leaving 14 bases unmatched. The CDR3 sequence: CASSIRDRGSSGMNTEAFF. The CDR3 nucleotides are TGCGCCAGCAGCATACGGGACAGGGGGTCGTCGGGGATGAACACTGAAGCTTTCTTT.

This clone came up once. The chain has TRBV2 and TRBJ1-2; no firm D call. CDR1 is SNHLY and CDR2 is FYNNEI in the germline V gene. This CDR3 has 11 residues. V lost 6 bases and J lost 6, with 8 bases in between. The chain's CDR3 is CASSRRNGYTF. The CDR3 DNA follows: TGTGCCAGCAGCCGGAGGAATGGCTACACCTTC.

This chain uses TRBV4-3 with TRBJ1-5; D is unresolved. The CDR3 length is 16 residues. The germline V gene encodes CDR1 LGHNA and CDR2 YSLEER. The V gene lost 0 bases and the J gene lost 2 bases, with 11 bases spanning the gap. CDR3 region: CASSQESSQGNQPQHF. The CDR3 bases are TGCGCCAGCAGCCAAGAAAGCAGTCAGGGCAATCAGCCCCAGCATTTT.

This clone has just a few counts. This chain uses TRBV28 with TRBJ2-3, with 12 bases matching TRBD1. The CDR3 sequence is 15 residues long. V lost 4 bases to trimming and J lost 8 bases; unmatched junction nucleotides: 7. CDR1 MDHEN and CDR2 SYDVKM come from the germline V gene. The chain's CDR3 is CASSSRDRGLRTQYF. In DNA, the CDR3 is TGTGCCAGCAGTTCCCGGGACAGGGGGCTGCGTACGCAGTATTTT.

This clone showed up just a few times. The V gene is TRBV20-1, the J gene TRBJ2-2; D uncertain. Germline lookup yields CDR1 DFQATT and CDR2 SNEGSKA (reference sequence). Trimming removed 6 bases from V and 8 bases from J, with 10 bases in between. The CDR3 totals 11 residues. Written as DNA, the CDR3 is TGCAGTGCGTCACTGGGAGGGGAGCTGTTTTTT. Its protein is CSASLGGELFF.

CDR3 nucleotide sequence: TGTGCCAGTAGTACTTCCGGGACGGCCGGGGCGGCCCTCCACTTT. Protein sequence: CASSTSGTAGAALHF. The chain employs TRBV19 and TRBJ1-6, with a weak D call TRBD1 (5 bases). The CDR3 length is 15 residues. V was cut by 4 bases and J by 14 bases, with 21 bases left in between. Germline V CDR1 and CDR2: LNHDA, SQIVND (reference sequence).

This clone was counted a few times. The CDR3 coding sequence is TGCAGCGTTGAGAATACAGGCTACGAGCAGTACTTC. Translation gives CSVENTGYEQYF. The chain uses TRBV29-1 and TRBJ2-7, with D perhaps matching TRBD1 (5 bases). V was trimmed by 3 bases and J by 3 bases, leaving 9 bases between them. From germline, CDR1 is SQVTM and CDR2 ANQGSEA. The CDR3 totals 12 residues.